The present TCR beta chain was sequenced within a study of blood T cells in healthy people across ages. Across the study: Template switching retrieved approximately one barcoded beta molecule for each two T cells. Study-wide results and limits: Significant beta diversity loss was already apparent by age roughly 38, declining roughly linearly. Bulk PBMC profiling left naive and antigen-experienced comparisons inconclusive. Estimates of diversity drawn from one million T cells were considered underestimates.

This CDR3 is built from 15 residues. The V gene lost 6 bases and the J gene lost 4 bases, with 16 bases spanning the gap. Germline V gene lookup returns CDR1 MDHEN and CDR2 SYDVKM. The second PCR ran about 6 to 11 cycles with a sample-barcoded 5' primer and J-beta primers. TCRdb reanalysed the 5' RACE reads using MiXCR and keeps one entry per CDR3 protein. Here the sample spans about 800,000 distinct CDR3 sequences, roughly 50% being singletons. For this clonotype: What it binds is unknown.

The sequencing sample was made of blood. The rearrangement links TRBV28 to TRBJ2-1; tentatively, D is TRBD1 or TRBD2 (6 bases each). The sequence was collected from a man aged 25 to 45 in good health. The CDR3 bases are TGTGCCAGCAGAAATCCGGGGGCACGGTACAATGAGCAGTTCTTC. Its protein product is CASRNPGARYNEQFF.